The 27 T cell receptor beta chains listed next were all sequenced from one sample in a study of Ad26.COV2.S vaccination and SARS-CoV-2 variants. Described treatment: about 20 received Ad26.COV2.S at low or high dose, single or two shots; 5 received placebo; per-sample allocation not given. Sampling was done on day 63 after the first vaccine or placebo injection. Assay used: immunoSEQ multiplex PCR; TCRdb lists only in-frame clones, some missing. The sample contains around 400,000 clones, 83% of which appear only once. This sample comprised peripheral blood, obtained in a trial of Ad26.COV2.S vaccine versus placebo. These receptors came from a person between 18 and 65 years old who received the Ad26.COV2.S COVID-19 vaccine or a placebo.

The rearrangement joins TRBV19 to TRBJ1-5; perhaps TRBD1 as D (6 bases). Per the germline V gene, CDR1 is LNHDA and CDR2 is SQIVND (reference sequence). CDR3 length: 15 residues. Trimming pared 7 bases from V and 1 base from J, leaving 14 bases between. The CDR3 DNA sequence: TGTGCCAGTAAGAACAGGGCGGGGAGCAATCAGCCCCAGCATTTT. Protein: CASKNRAGSNQPQHF. The variable domain in full, with the rest retrieved from reference TRBV19 and TRBJ1-5, is DGGITQSPKYLFRKEGQNVTLSCEQNLNHDAMYWYRQDPGQGLRLIYYSQIVNDFQKGDIAEGYSVSREKKESFPLTVTSAQKNPTAFYLCASKNRAGSNQPQHFGDGTRLSIL.

The chain carries TRBV18 and TRBJ1-2; the D gene is possibly TRBD1 (5 bases). V lost 8 bases and J lost 3, with 16 bases in between. Germline assignment: CDR1 KGHSH and CDR2 LQKENI. The CDR3 is made up of 14 amino acids. CDR3 sequence reads: CASRRDRLDYGYTF. In DNA, the CDR3 is TGTGCCAGCCGAAGGGACCGACTAGACTATGGCTACACCTTC.

This clone was observed a few times. This sequence joins TRBV19 and TRBJ1-5, with TRBD1 matching over 11 bases. Germline V gives CDR1 LNHDA, CDR2 SQIVND (reference sequence). CDR3 length: 16 residues. Trimming removed 2 bases from V and 2 bases from J; junction bases left unmatched: 2. The CDR3 region is CASSIRGQGGNQPQHF. The DNA for the CDR3 is TGTGCCAGTAGTATAAGGGGACAGGGGGGCAATCAGCCCCAGCATTTT.

This clone was found a few times. In DNA, the CDR3 is TGTGCCAGCAGCTTGGAAGCGGGGGGGCCCGGGGAGCTGTTTTTT. It translates to CASSLEAGGPGELFF. The chain uses TRBV5-4 and TRBJ2-2, with 10 positions matching TRBD2. This CDR3 spans 15 amino acids. The junction had 2 bases not matched to a gene; V was cut back by 0 bases and J by 6 bases. CDR1 is SGHNT, CDR2 YYREEE, per germline (reference sequence).

This clone was recorded only once. The chain recombines TRBV11-2 with TRBJ1-2, with 7 bases matching TRBD1. After removal of 3 bases from V and 1 base from J, the junction contained 14 bases not matched to a gene. This CDR3 has 18 amino acids. CDR1 is SGHAT, CDR2 FQNNGV, per germline. The CDR3 nucleotides are TGTGCCAGCAGCTTGCCCGGAAGGGGGCCGAGCCTTAACTATGGCTACACCTTC. Its protein is CASSLPGRGPSLNYGYTF.

This chain links TRBV21-1 with TRBJ2-1. TRBV21-1 is assigned pseudogene status. This CDR3 spans 16 amino acids. CDR3 protein: CASSKPGVSPGHEQFF. The CDR3 bases are TGTGCCAGCAGCAAACCTGGGGTGAGCCCAGGTCATGAGCAGTTCTTC.

The chain uses TRBV29-1 and TRBJ2-2; 8 nucleotides agree with TRBD2. The germline gives CDR1 SQVTM, CDR2 ANQGSEA. CDR3 length: 12 residues. CDR3 DNA: TGCGCCCTGCGGGGGGCCGGCGGGGAGCTGTTTTTT. Its translation: CALRGAGGELFF.

CDR3 in amino acids: CASSPRQGVRNTEAFF. As DNA, the CDR3 is TGTGCCAGCAGCCCGAGACAGGGGGTACGGAACACTGAAGCTTTCTTT. The chain employs TRBV3-1 (or the pseudogene TRBV3-2) and TRBJ1-1, with 9 positions matching TRBD1. Unmatched junction bases numbered 7, after V lost 4 bases and J lost 1 base. The germline V gene has CDR1 LGHDT and CDR2 YNNKEL (reference sequence). The CDR3 consists of 16 residues.

The genes are TRBV2 and TRBJ2-1; D ambiguous. Germline loops: CDR1 SNHLY, CDR2 FYNNEI. The CDR3 contains 15 residues. V lost 5 bases and J lost 6, with 17 bases in between. The CDR3 sequence is CASSRDPPESNEQFF. The CDR3 region has the DNA TGTGCCAGCAGTAGAGACCCCCCAGAGTCCAATGAGCAGTTCTTC. The complete variable domain, with remaining parts taken from reference TRBV2 and TRBJ2-1, reads EPEVTQTPSHQVTQMGQEVILRCVPISNHLYFYWYRQILGQKVEFLVSFYNNEISEKSEIFDDQFSVERPDGSNFTLKIRSTKLEDSAMYFCASSRDPPESNEQFFGPGTRLTVL.

The chain couples TRBV5-5 to TRBJ2-4; D gene ambiguous. V was trimmed by 4 bases and J by 7 bases, leaving 12 bases between them. The CDR3 consists of 13 residues. The V gene's germline CDR1 is SGHKS and CDR2 YYEKEE (reference sequence). CDR3 region: CASSPYEVNIQYF. The DNA for the CDR3 is TGTGCCAGCAGCCCCTACGAGGTTAACATTCAGTACTTC.

This chain connects TRBV5-1 to TRBJ2-2; perhaps D is TRBD1 or TRBD2 (6 bases each). This CDR3 has 16 residues. The ends were cut back, 2 bases at V and 3 bases at J, with 14 bases in the middle. Germline V gene data show CDR1 as SGHRS and CDR2 as YFSETQ. The CDR3 DNA reads as TGCGCCAGCAGCTTTCCGGGGGCATATGACACCGGGGAGCTGTTTTTT. Its protein product is CASSFPGAYDTGELFF.

The chain couples TRBV7-9 to TRBJ2-5; 13 bases are shared with TRBD2. Germline values: CDR1 SEHNR, CDR2 FQNEAQ (reference sequence). This CDR3 spans 16 amino acids. The junction had 4 bases not matched to a gene; V was cut back by 5 bases and J by 1 base. CDR3 residues: CASSLRTSGGQETQYF. The CDR3 coding sequence is TGTGCCAGCAGCCTCCGGACTAGCGGGGGCCAAGAGACCCAGTACTTC.

The J gene is TRBJ1-2, the V gene TRBV19, with 8 bases that match TRBD1. Germline V gene lookup returns CDR1 LNHDA and CDR2 SQIVND (reference sequence). Losses at the gene ends were 0 bases for V and 6 bases for J; bases not matched to a gene: 6. The CDR3 has 15 amino acids. The CDR3 loop is CASSIDLRQGNGYTF. The CDR3 nucleotides read TGTGCCAGTAGTATAGATCTCCGACAGGGGAATGGCTACACCTTC.

In DNA form, the CDR3 reads TGTGCCAGCAGCCCGGCAACTAACTATGGCTACACCTTC. Its protein product is CASSPATNYGYTF. The chain recombines TRBV6-5 with TRBJ1-2; D uncertain. The CDR3 loop spans 13 amino acids. The V end lost 6 bases, the J end lost 0 bases, and 8 bases lay between the germline ends. Per the germline V gene, CDR1 is MNHEY and CDR2 is SVGAGI.

The rearrangement uses TRBV2 and TRBJ1-2, with 7 positions matching TRBD1. CDR1 and CDR2 from the germline V gene are SNHLY and FYNNEI. CDR3 length: 12 residues. With V trimmed by 6 bases and J by 5 bases, 3 bases remained unmatched. CDR3 in amino acids: CASSGRGYGYTF. The CDR3 DNA follows: TGTGCCAGCAGCGGCAGGGGGTATGGCTACACCTTC.

The rearrangement links TRBV11-3 to TRBJ1-5; the match to TRBD1 covers 8 bases. Per the germline V gene, CDR1 is SGHNT and CDR2 is YENEEA. There are 14 residues in the CDR3. V shed 8 bases and J 4 bases; nucleotides not matched to a gene: 7. The CDR3 nucleotides are TGTGCCAGCTCGGACAGGGCGCATAATCAGCCCCAGCATTTT. This translates into CASSDRAHNQPQHF.

This clone was recorded a few times. This chain connects TRBV19 to TRBJ1-6, with TRBD1 as a possible D gene (6 bases). CDR1 and CDR2 from the germline V gene are LNHDA and SQIVND (reference sequence). Trimming stripped 3 bases from V and 10 bases from J, with 16 bases between. CDR3 length equals 15 residues. CDR3 nucleotides: TGTGCCAGTAGTATTCGGGGGGGCTCGGGATCACCCCTCCACTTT. Translated: CASSIRGGSGSPLHF.

This clone appeared once. As DNA, the CDR3 is TGTGCCAGCAGCCCAGGGTCAGATACGCAGTATTTT. Amino acid sequence: CASSPGSDTQYF. This chain links TRBV5-6 with TRBJ2-3, with D perhaps matching TRBD1 (5 bases). Trimming cost V 4 bases and J 4 bases, with 7 bases left between them. Germline CDR1 and CDR2: SGHDT and YYEEEE. This CDR3 spans 12 amino acids.

The chain is built from TRBV2 and TRBJ1-3; D gene unclear. Germline lookup yields CDR1 SNHLY and CDR2 FYNNEI. V was cut by 6 bases and J by 4 bases, with 13 bases left in between. There are 14 residues in the CDR3. The CDR3 DNA follows: TGTGCCAGCAGCACCAGAATACCAGGAAACACCATATATTTT. Its protein product is CASSTRIPGNTIYF.

The chain combines TRBV11-1 with TRBJ2-1, with D possibly TRBD2 on 5 matching bases. This CDR3 is 14 amino acids long. Between the trimmed V and J ends, which lost 2 bases and 3 bases, there was a span of 8 bases. CDR1 and CDR2 from the germline V gene are SGHAT and FQDESV (reference sequence). The CDR3 region is CASSLQRYYNEQFF. The CDR3 DNA reads TGTGCCAGCAGCTTACAGCGGTACTACAATGAGCAGTTCTTC.

The genes are TRBV9 and TRBJ2-3, with D tentatively TRBD1 or TRBD2 (5 bases each). Trimming stripped 0 bases from V and 2 bases from J, with 10 bases between. The CDR3 covers 15 residues. Germline loops: CDR1 SGDLS, CDR2 YYNGEE. In nucleotides, the CDR3 is TGTGCCAGCAGCGTAGGAGGGGTAACCACAGATACGCAGTATTTT. Protein: CASSVGGVTTDTQYF.

The chain couples TRBV6-5 to TRBJ1-2; the D is unclear. The CDR3 runs 14 residues. Germline CDR1 and CDR2: MNHEY and SVGAGI. The V gene lost 4 bases and the J gene lost 0 bases, with 9 bases spanning the gap. CDR3 in amino acids: CASSWSGANYGYTF. CDR3 nucleotides: TGTGCCAGCAGTTGGTCAGGAGCTAACTATGGCTACACCTTC.

The J gene is TRBJ2-7, the V gene TRBV6-4, with TRBD2 matching over 7 bases. Germline V gives CDR1 MRHNA, CDR2 SNTAGT. V trimming: 6 bases; J trimming: 5 bases; junction bases outside the gene matches: 13. The CDR3 totals 15 residues. CDR3: CASSPSSGGGNEQYF. The CDR3 nucleotides are TGTGCCAGCAGCCCGAGTAGTGGCGGGGGAAACGAGCAGTACTTC.

This chain links TRBV7-2 with TRBJ1-6, with a tentative D call TRBD1 (5 bases). Germline V gene lookup returns CDR1 SGHTA and CDR2 FQGNSA. This CDR3 has 18 residues. With 1 base removed from V and 10 bases from J, the gap between germline ends came to 23 bases. The CDR3 coding sequence is TGTGCCAGCAGCTTAGGGGGCCCTCCCACAGGAGATGGATCACCCCTCCACTTT. As protein: CASSLGGPPTGDGSPLHF.

This clone was counted a single time. The chain recombines TRBV2 with TRBJ2-1; D is unclear. V shed 7 bases and J shed 0 bases, with 10 bases lying between them. The germline CDR1 and CDR2 sequences are SNHLY and FYNNEI. This CDR3 contains 14 residues. CDR3 region: CASNTESSYNEQFF. The DNA for the CDR3 is TGTGCCAGCAACACGGAAAGCTCCTACAATGAGCAGTTCTTC. Full variable domain (outside the CDR3, taken from reference TRBV2 and TRBJ2-1): EPEVTQTPSHQVTQMGQEVILRCVPISNHLYFYWYRQILGQKVEFLVSFYNNEISEKSEIFDDQFSVERPDGSNFTLKIRSTKLEDSAMYFCASNTESSYNEQFFGPGTRLTVL.

The V gene is TRBV7-2, the J gene TRBJ1-2; D is unresolved. Trimming shortened V by 3 bases and J by 7 bases, and 21 bases separated the two germline ends. The CDR3 has 16 residues. From germline, CDR1 is SGHTA and CDR2 FQGNSA. The CDR3 nucleotides are TGTGCCAGCAGCTTGGGTCTAACCGTCCTTTCGGGTGGCTACACCTTC. Amino acid sequence: CASSLGLTVLSGGYTF.

This chain connects TRBV4-1 to TRBJ2-6, with 7 bases lining up with TRBD1. Per the germline V gene, CDR1 is MGHRA and CDR2 is YSYEKL. This CDR3 is built from 17 residues. J was trimmed by 2 bases and V by 1 base; bases with no gene match: 5. The CDR3 coding sequence is TGCGCCAGCAGCCAAGCGGACAGGTCGACTGGGGCCAACGTCCTGACTTTC. The encoded protein is CASSQADRSTGANVLTF.